A selection of T cell receptor beta chains follows, all from one sample in a study of blood T cells in healthy people across ages. TCRdb fed the 5' RACE reads into MiXCR, producing one record per CDR3 protein. The sample consists of 1,800,000 or so distinct CDR3 sequences, 39% of them appearing once. Sequenced: blood. These receptors were collected from a human donor in good health. The CDR3 runs from the conserved cysteine through the conserved F or W. Each record gives: V gene, J gene, CDR3 protein.

v_gene: TRBV2; j_gene: TRBJ2-7; CDR3aa: CASSEQTYEQYF
v_gene: TRBV7-3; j_gene: TRBJ2-1; CDR3aa: CASETSGGDNGQFF
v_gene: TRBV29-1; j_gene: NA; CDR3aa: CSVVKSAGLYEQYF
v_gene: TRBV4-1; j_gene: TRBJ2-1; CDR3aa: CASSPRGRGGVFDEQFF
v_gene: TRBV12-3/TRBV12-4; j_gene: TRBJ1-2; CDR3aa: CASRRTGFMDGYTF
v_gene: TRBV2; j_gene: TRBJ1-1; CDR3aa: CASSEGTAFTEAFF
v_gene: TRBV12-3/TRBV12-4; j_gene: TRBJ2-6; CDR3aa: CASSSPLAGGNSGANVLTF
v_gene: TRBV11-2; j_gene: TRBJ2-5; CDR3aa: CASSLDPWTKETQYF
v_gene: TRBV6-2/TRBV6-3; j_gene: TRBJ1-2; CDR3aa: CATYSGDGYTF
v_gene: TRBV29-1; j_gene: NA; CDR3aa: CSVDLGTDQETQYF
v_gene: TRBV6-6; j_gene: TRBJ1-2; CDR3aa: CASSHPGSYGYTF
v_gene: TRBV5-5; j_gene: TRBJ1-1; CDR3aa: CANRKLLNTGAFF
v_gene: TRBV9; j_gene: TRBJ2-5; CDR3aa: CASSVGGRAGETQYF
v_gene: TRBV4-2; j_gene: TRBJ1-5; CDR3aa: CASSQVAREEQPQHF
v_gene: TRBV5-5; j_gene: TRBJ2-4; CDR3aa: CASSFGVAPPFPKNIQYF
v_gene: TRBV4-3; j_gene: TRBJ1-6; CDR3aa: CASSQEKGSNSPLHF
v_gene: TRBV5-1; j_gene: TRBJ2-3; CDR3aa: CASSLEGQDTQYF
v_gene: TRBV7-2; j_gene: TRBJ2-7; CDR3aa: CASSLGGAPWEQYF
v_gene: TRBV20-1; j_gene: TRBJ2-1; CDR3aa: CSANSRGVANEQFF
v_gene: TRBV7-8; j_gene: TRBJ2-3; CDR3aa: CASGQDRGLLDTQYF
v_gene: TRBV5-6; j_gene: TRBJ2-7; CDR3aa: CASTEVTRRCEQYF
v_gene: TRBV6-2/TRBV6-3; j_gene: TRBJ2-7; CDR3aa: CASTMTGDYEQYF
v_gene: TRBV7-2; j_gene: TRBJ2-7; CDR3aa: CASSPFRTGLNYEQYF
v_gene: TRBV28; j_gene: TRBJ2-5; CDR3aa: CASKERGAHETQYF
v_gene: TRBV7-2; j_gene: TRBJ2-7; CDR3aa: CASSLQVVYEQYF
v_gene: TRBV11-2; j_gene: TRBJ2-4; CDR3aa: CASSLNGGPPPLAKNIQYF
v_gene: TRBV20-1; j_gene: TRBJ1-6; CDR3aa: CSANRGRNSPLHF
v_gene: TRBV15; j_gene: TRBJ1-2; CDR3aa: CATSRGWAGYGYTF
v_gene: TRBV2; j_gene: TRBJ2-2; CDR3aa: CASSLDTHTGELFF
v_gene: TRBV7-7; j_gene: NA; CDR3aa: CASSLSMGPTGSHEQYF
v_gene: TRBV20-1; j_gene: TRBJ2-5; CDR3aa: CSGSGQGGWSETQYF
v_gene: TRBV30; j_gene: TRBJ2-5; CDR3aa: CAWSSRVASETQYF
v_gene: TRBV12-3/TRBV12-4; j_gene: TRBJ2-3; CDR3aa: CASSLTDLADTQYF
v_gene: TRBV7-9; j_gene: TRBJ1-2; CDR3aa: CASSDRLYGYTF
v_gene: TRBV5-6; j_gene: TRBJ2-1; CDR3aa: CASSLALAASSYNEQFF
v_gene: TRBV12-3/TRBV12-4; j_gene: TRBJ2-1; CDR3aa: CASTSGFGGAPYNEQFF
v_gene: TRBV29-1; j_gene: TRBJ2-3; CDR3aa: CSVLGQSTDTQYF
v_gene: TRBV29-1; j_gene: TRBJ2-1; CDR3aa: CSVDRADSYNEQFF
v_gene: TRBV4-1; j_gene: TRBJ1-6; CDR3aa: CASSQVTQHSPLHF
v_gene: TRBV7-8; j_gene: TRBJ2-1; CDR3aa: CASSLATNLQFF
v_gene: TRBV20-1; j_gene: TRBJ2-1; CDR3aa: CSVRGPPRQGEQFF
v_gene: TRBV4-3; j_gene: TRBJ2-4; CDR3aa: CASSPVVGYIQYF
v_gene: TRBV29-1; j_gene: TRBJ2-3; CDR3aa: CSVGPGGGPDTQYF
v_gene: TRBV24-1; j_gene: TRBJ1-4; CDR3aa: CATSDGQFDKLFF
v_gene: TRBV27; j_gene: TRBJ2-5; CDR3aa: CASRPTRRSPETQYF
v_gene: TRBV7-2; j_gene: TRBJ2-7; CDR3aa: CASSTRTGDYEQYF
v_gene: TRBV12-3/TRBV12-4; j_gene: TRBJ1-1; CDR3aa: CASRFDLNTEAFF
v_gene: TRBV24-1; j_gene: TRBJ1-2; CDR3aa: CATSDSGTDYGYTF
v_gene: TRBV2; j_gene: TRBJ2-5; CDR3aa: CASSQEWGKETQYF
v_gene: TRBV2; j_gene: TRBJ2-3; CDR3aa: CASSALKQKVTQYF
v_gene: TRBV5-5; j_gene: TRBJ1-2; CDR3aa: CASSLVRGHRNYGYTF
v_gene: TRBV12-3/TRBV12-4; j_gene: TRBJ2-1; CDR3aa: CASSPGGGGYNEQFF
v_gene: TRBV5-1; j_gene: TRBJ2-2; CDR3aa: CASSLAASSTGELFF
v_gene: TRBV29-1; j_gene: TRBJ2-7; CDR3aa: CSVGQSGPYEQYF
v_gene: TRBV29-1; j_gene: TRBJ2-3; CDR3aa: CSVWIADTQYF